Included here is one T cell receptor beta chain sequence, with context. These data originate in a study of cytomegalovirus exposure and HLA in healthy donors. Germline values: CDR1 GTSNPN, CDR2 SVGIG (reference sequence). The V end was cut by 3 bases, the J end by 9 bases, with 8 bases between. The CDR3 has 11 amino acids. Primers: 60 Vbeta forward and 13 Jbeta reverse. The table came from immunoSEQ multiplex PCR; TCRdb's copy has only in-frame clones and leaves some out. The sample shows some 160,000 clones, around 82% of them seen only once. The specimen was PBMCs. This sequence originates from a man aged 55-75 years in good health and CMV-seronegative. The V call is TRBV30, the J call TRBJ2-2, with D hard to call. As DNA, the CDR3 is TGTGCCTGGAGCCGTCGTTGGGAGCTGTTTTTT. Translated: CAWSRRWELFF.